Listed below are T cell receptor beta chains from one sample, sequenced in a study of a mutant IDH1 vaccine in newly diagnosed glioma. These receptors' antigens are unknown. The table came from immunoSEQ multiplex PCR; TCRdb's copy has only in-frame clones and leaves some out. Here the sample spans 40,000 or so clones, about 76% being singletons. The sample here was PBMCs, taken from a glioma patient whose treatment included an IDH1 peptide vaccine. These TCRs come from a man in his forties or fifties with glioma. CDR3s include the opening cysteine and the closing phenylalanine or tryptophan. A D gene is named only where the DNA matches it firmly. Size values are once, few and many counts, or a class for expanded clones, and some rows have none.

cdr3_nt: TGTGCCAGCAGTTCAGACAGGGGGCGGGAGCTGTTTTTT
cdr3_aa: CASSSDRGRELFF
clone_size: .
d_call: TRBD1
j_call: TRBJ2-2
v_call: TRBV27

cdr3_nt: TGTGCCAGCAGCTTAGCCGGACTAGCGGGGCCCACAGATACGCAGTATTTT
cdr3_aa: CASSLAGLAGPTDTQYF
clone_size: once
d_call: TRBD2
j_call: TRBJ2-3
v_call: TRBV7-2

cdr3_nt: TGTGCCACGACCGACAGGACGGCACAAGAGACCCAGTACTTC
cdr3_aa: CATTDRTAQETQYF
clone_size: .
d_call: .
j_call: TRBJ2-5
v_call: TRBV2

cdr3_nt: TGTGCCAGCAGCCAAGGGCAGGGGTCCTCGTACGAGCAGTACTTC
cdr3_aa: CASSQGQGSSYEQYF
clone_size: few
d_call: .
j_call: TRBJ2-7
v_call: TRBV4-2

cdr3_nt: TGCAGCGTTGAGAGGGGGAAGACTGAAGCTTTCTTT
cdr3_aa: CSVERGKTEAFF
clone_size: few
d_call: .
j_call: TRBJ1-1
v_call: TRBV29-1

cdr3_nt: TGTGCCAGCAGCTTAGCAGGGACAGTGGGAAACACCATATATTTT
cdr3_aa: CASSLAGTVGNTIYF
clone_size: .
d_call: TRBD1
j_call: TRBJ1-3
v_call: TRBV13

cdr3_nt: TGTGCCAGCAGCCCCTCGGTTAAGGGTGCGCAGTATTTT
cdr3_aa: CASSPSVKGAQYF
clone_size: .
d_call: .
j_call: TRBJ2-3
v_call: TRBV7-9

cdr3_nt: TGTGCCACCAGCTCCGATCGCCAGACTGAAGCTTTCTTT
cdr3_aa: CATSSDRQTEAFF
clone_size: .
d_call: .
j_call: TRBJ1-1
v_call: TRBV15

cdr3_nt: TGTGCCAGCAGCGTAGTTGGGACTTATGGAGATACGCAGTATTTT
cdr3_aa: CASSVVGTYGDTQYF
clone_size: .
d_call: .
j_call: TRBJ2-3
v_call: TRBV9

cdr3_nt: TGTGCCAGCAGCTCACGGGACATTACTAATGAAAAACTGTTTTTT
cdr3_aa: CASSSRDITNEKLFF
clone_size: few
d_call: .
j_call: TRBJ1-4
v_call: TRBV7-9

cdr3_nt: TGTGCCAGCAGTCCGAGGGAATTGAACTCCTACAATGAGCAGTTCTTC
cdr3_aa: CASSPRELNSYNEQFF
clone_size: .
d_call: .
j_call: TRBJ2-1
v_call: TRBV2

cdr3_nt: TGTGCCAGCAGCGTAGGAGCGGGGGGCTACAATGAGCAGTTCTTC
cdr3_aa: CASSVGAGGYNEQFF
clone_size: few
d_call: TRBD2
j_call: TRBJ2-1
v_call: TRBV9

cdr3_nt: TGTGCCAGCATGTTTAGGACAACGAACACTGAAGCTTTCTTT
cdr3_aa: CASMFRTTNTEAFF
clone_size: .
d_call: .
j_call: TRBJ1-1
v_call: TRBV25-1

cdr3_nt: TGCGCCAGCAGCTCCCAGGGGGCCGGGGAGCTGTTTTTT
cdr3_aa: CASSSQGAGELFF
clone_size: .
d_call: TRBD1
j_call: TRBJ2-2
v_call: TRBV5-1

cdr3_nt: TGTGCCAGCAGCTTTGGGGGAAGCTCCTACGAGCAGTACTTC
cdr3_aa: CASSFGGSSYEQYF
clone_size: .
d_call: .
j_call: TRBJ2-7
v_call: TRBV13

cdr3_nt: TGTGCCAGCTCACCAAGGGGGACAGGGCAATTTAACACTGAAGCTTTCTTT
cdr3_aa: CASSPRGTGQFNTEAFF
clone_size: .
d_call: TRBD1
j_call: TRBJ1-1
v_call: TRBV18

cdr3_nt: TGTGCCAGCAGCTTGCGGGAGGTTAAAGAAAAACTGTTTTTT
cdr3_aa: CASSLREVKEKLFF
clone_size: .
d_call: .
j_call: TRBJ1-4
v_call: TRBV5-6

cdr3_nt: TGTGCCAGCAGCGGGGGGCCTGAGCAGTTCTTC
cdr3_aa: CASSGGPEQFF
clone_size: .
d_call: .
j_call: TRBJ2-1
v_call: TRBV2

cdr3_nt: TGTGCCTGGAGCGCCCGGGCAGGGGGAGCAACTGAAGCTTTCTTT
cdr3_aa: CAWSARAGGATEAFF
clone_size: .
d_call: TRBD1
j_call: TRBJ1-1
v_call: TRBV30

cdr3_nt: TGTGCCAGCAGTTTAGTCCTCACAGGGAGTCAGGGCACTGAAGCTTTCTTT
cdr3_aa: CASSLVLTGSQGTEAFF
clone_size: few
d_call: .
j_call: TRBJ1-1
v_call: TRBV27

cdr3_nt: TGTGCCAGCAGTTACCGCCTCTTCACCGGGGAGCTGTTTTTT
cdr3_aa: CASSYRLFTGELFF
clone_size: .
d_call: .
j_call: TRBJ2-2
v_call: TRBV6-5

cdr3_nt: TGTGCCTGGAGTATAGACCCTGGAAACACCATATATTTT
cdr3_aa: CAWSIDPGNTIYF
clone_size: .
d_call: .
j_call: TRBJ1-3
v_call: TRBV30

cdr3_nt: TGCAGTGCGAGACAGGGAAGGGAGCAGTACTTC
cdr3_aa: CSARQGREQYF
clone_size: .
d_call: TRBD1
j_call: TRBJ2-7
v_call: TRBV20-1

cdr3_nt: TGTGCCAGCAGGGACCGAACGGGGACCGGGGAGCTGTTTTTT
cdr3_aa: CASRDRTGTGELFF
clone_size: .
d_call: .
j_call: TRBJ2-2
v_call: TRBV6-6

cdr3_nt: TGCGCCAGCAGCCCCTCCCTACAGAACACTGAAGCTTTCTTT
cdr3_aa: CASSPSLQNTEAFF
clone_size: .
d_call: .
j_call: TRBJ1-1
v_call: TRBV5-1

cdr3_nt: TGTGCCAGCAGGGCCTACACAGATACGCAGTATTTT
cdr3_aa: CASRAYTDTQYF
clone_size: once
d_call: .
j_call: TRBJ2-3
v_call: TRBV7-2

cdr3_nt: TGCGCCAGCAGCTTGGGGCAGGGGCCTATGAATGGCTACACCTTC
cdr3_aa: CASSLGQGPMNGYTF
clone_size: .
d_call: .
j_call: TRBJ1-2
v_call: TRBV5-1

cdr3_nt: TGTGCCAGCAGTGATCTAATAGCGGGTCAAGAGACCCAGTACTTC
cdr3_aa: CASSDLIAGQETQYF
clone_size: .
d_call: TRBD2
j_call: TRBJ2-5
v_call: TRBV6-1

cdr3_nt: TGCAGTGCTAGATCTGGACAGGAGCAGTACTTC
cdr3_aa: CSARSGQEQYF
clone_size: medium-sized
d_call: .
j_call: TRBJ2-7
v_call: TRBV20-1

cdr3_nt: TGTGCCAGCCAACCCCGGGACAGCGGTTACACAGATACGCAGTATTTT
cdr3_aa: CASQPRDSGYTDTQYF
clone_size: .
d_call: TRBD1
j_call: TRBJ2-3
v_call: TRBV9

cdr3_nt: TGTGCCAGCACTCAGGGGGGATTACTCACAGATACGCAGTATTTT
cdr3_aa: CASTQGGLLTDTQYF
clone_size: .
d_call: .
j_call: TRBJ2-3
v_call: TRBV5-4

cdr3_nt: TGCAGCGTCGAAGAGGGCAGGGGACACGTCACCGGGGAGCTGTTTTTT
cdr3_aa: CSVEEGRGHVTGELFF
clone_size: once
d_call: .
j_call: TRBJ2-2
v_call: TRBV29-1

cdr3_nt: TGTGCCAGCAGCATACCTGGGGGCTTCGAGCAGTACTTC
cdr3_aa: CASSIPGGFEQYF
clone_size: few
d_call: .
j_call: TRBJ2-7
v_call: TRBV28

cdr3_nt: TGTGCCAGCAGCTTAGGGGGACGGGGAGAGCAGTACTTC
cdr3_aa: CASSLGGRGEQYF
clone_size: .
d_call: .
j_call: TRBJ2-7
v_call: TRBV7-2

cdr3_nt: TGTGCCAGCGGGGCCTTTATAAATTCACCCCTCCACTTT
cdr3_aa: CASGAFINSPLHF
clone_size: .
d_call: .
j_call: TRBJ1-6
v_call: TRBV7-2

cdr3_nt: TGCAGCGTTGAAGAATGGGACAGGGTGAGGGAGCAGTTCTTC
cdr3_aa: CSVEEWDRVREQFF
clone_size: .
d_call: TRBD1
j_call: TRBJ2-1
v_call: TRBV29-1

cdr3_nt: TGTGCCAGCAGCGTAGGAATGGGACAGGACACCGGGGAGCTGTTTTTT
cdr3_aa: CASSVGMGQDTGELFF
clone_size: once
d_call: TRBD1
j_call: TRBJ2-2
v_call: TRBV9

cdr3_nt: TGCGCCAGCAGCCAAGAAATTCTGGGGAACACTGAAGCTTTCTTT
cdr3_aa: CASSQEILGNTEAFF
clone_size: .
d_call: .
j_call: TRBJ1-1
v_call: TRBV4-3

cdr3_nt: TGTGCCAGCAGCGTAGGGGGGAGGGCCAGGGGAAACACCATATATTTT
cdr3_aa: CASSVGGRARGNTIYF
clone_size: once
d_call: .
j_call: TRBJ1-3
v_call: TRBV9

cdr3_nt: TGTGCCAGCAGGGGTATGGGGGTCCTCCCAGCTTTCTTT
cdr3_aa: CASRGMGVLPAFF
clone_size: .
d_call: .
j_call: TRBJ1-1
v_call: TRBV25-1

cdr3_nt: TGTGCCAGCAGCCAAGACGACAGCAACTCTGGAAACACCATATATTTT
cdr3_aa: CASSQDDSNSGNTIYF
clone_size: .
d_call: .
j_call: TRBJ1-3
v_call: TRBV4-2

cdr3_nt: TGTGCCAGCAGAAAAAAGGGGGGTAGCAATCAGCCCCAGCATTTT
cdr3_aa: CASRKKGGSNQPQHF
clone_size: .
d_call: .
j_call: TRBJ1-5
v_call: TRBV7-2

cdr3_nt: TGCGCCAGCAGCTTGGGGCCCGTGGGCGACACCGGGGAGCTGTTTTTT
cdr3_aa: CASSLGPVGDTGELFF
clone_size: few
d_call: .
j_call: TRBJ2-2
v_call: TRBV5-1

cdr3_nt: TGTGCCAGTAGTCCACGGGACTCCTTAAATTCACCCCTCCACTTT
cdr3_aa: CASSPRDSLNSPLHF
clone_size: few
d_call: .
j_call: TRBJ1-6
v_call: TRBV19

cdr3_nt: TGTGCCAGCACCGCCGGGGGCACGCTGTTTTTT
cdr3_aa: CASTAGGTLFF
clone_size: .
d_call: .
j_call: TRBJ2-2
v_call: TRBV5-6

cdr3_nt: TGCAGTGCTAGAGATGCGGAGACCCAGTACTTC
cdr3_aa: CSARDAETQYF
clone_size: .
d_call: .
j_call: TRBJ2-5
v_call: TRBV20-1

cdr3_nt: TGTGCCAGCATCAGCGGTGGGGTAGGGGAGCAGTACTTC
cdr3_aa: CASISGGVGEQYF
clone_size: .
d_call: .
j_call: TRBJ2-7
v_call: TRBV5-6

cdr3_nt: TGTGCCAGCAGCGTAGTTCTACAGCGCGAGCAGTTCTTC
cdr3_aa: CASSVVLQREQFF
clone_size: .
d_call: .
j_call: TRBJ2-1
v_call: TRBV9

cdr3_nt: TGTGCCAGCAGCACCCGACAGGTATACGAGCAGTACTTC
cdr3_aa: CASSTRQVYEQYF
clone_size: few
d_call: .
j_call: TRBJ2-7
v_call: TRBV13

cdr3_nt: TGTGCCAGCAGCCCCGGGACTAGCGGCACAGATACGCAGTATTTT
cdr3_aa: CASSPGTSGTDTQYF
clone_size: .
d_call: TRBD2
j_call: TRBJ2-3
v_call: TRBV7-2

cdr3_nt: TGCGCCAGCAGCCCGGGGGGGACTAACTATGGCTACACCTTC
cdr3_aa: CASSPGGTNYGYTF
clone_size: .
d_call: .
j_call: TRBJ1-2
v_call: TRBV5-1

cdr3_nt: TGTGCCAGCAGCCAAGAAATCGGACCCCGAGCCAAAAACATTCAGTACTTC
cdr3_aa: CASSQEIGPRAKNIQYF
clone_size: few
d_call: .
j_call: TRBJ2-4
v_call: TRBV4-2

cdr3_nt: TGTGCCAGCAGTTTATCGGGGGGCGGAACAGGGGCGGCCTACGAGCAGTACTTC
cdr3_aa: CASSLSGGGTGAAYEQYF
clone_size: few
d_call: .
j_call: TRBJ2-7
v_call: TRBV27

cdr3_nt: TGTGCCAGCAGTTACTCGCGACATGATCCTCGATACGAGCAGTACTTC
cdr3_aa: CASSYSRHDPRYEQYF
clone_size: .
d_call: .
j_call: TRBJ2-7
v_call: TRBV6-6